This TCR beta chain was captured by sequencing in a study of blood T cell repertoires in COVID-19. Turning to the study itself: Sources were T cells, B-cell-depleted T cells, or PBMCs; the material itself was cDNA or gDNA.

In the authors' workflow: Estimated nucleated cell counts came from reference gene primer amplification. Profiled with immunoSEQ multiplex PCR; TCRdb holds only in-frame clones, not every one. The V and J calls and clone size come from that table; D and trimming were worked out from the DNA. The top ten clones hold about 1.2% of a sample with approximately 170,000 clones, 70% to 85% of them seen once. The clonotype was recovered from a man in his 60s who had recovered from COVID-19. The source material was peripheral blood.

CDR3: CASSVTGGATEAFF. The CDR3, as DNA: TGTGCCAGCAGCGTAACAGGGGGGGCGACTGAAGCTTTCTTT. The chain employs TRBV9 and TRBJ1-1; 8 nucleotides line up with TRBD1. V was pared by 1 base and J by 5 bases, with 4 bases of the junction left unmatched. The CDR3 totals 14 residues. The germline V gene has CDR1 SGDLS and CDR2 YYNGEE.